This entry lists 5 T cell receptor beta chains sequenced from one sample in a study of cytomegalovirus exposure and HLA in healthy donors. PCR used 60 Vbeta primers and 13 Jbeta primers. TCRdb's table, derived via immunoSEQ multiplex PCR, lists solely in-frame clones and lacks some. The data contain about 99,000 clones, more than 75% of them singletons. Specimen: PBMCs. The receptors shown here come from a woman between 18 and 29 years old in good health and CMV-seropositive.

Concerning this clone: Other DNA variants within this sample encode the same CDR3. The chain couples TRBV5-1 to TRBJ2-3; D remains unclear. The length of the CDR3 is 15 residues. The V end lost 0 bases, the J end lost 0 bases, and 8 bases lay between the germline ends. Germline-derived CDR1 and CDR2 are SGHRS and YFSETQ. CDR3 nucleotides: TGCGCCAGCAGCTTGGAAGGCGGCAGCACAGATACGCAGTATTTT. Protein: CASSLEGGSTDTQYF.

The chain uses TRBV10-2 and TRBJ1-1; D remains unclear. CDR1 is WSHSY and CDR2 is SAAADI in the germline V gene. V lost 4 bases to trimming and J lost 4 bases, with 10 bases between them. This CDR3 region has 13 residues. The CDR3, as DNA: TGCGCCAGCAGTGTTCGTGAGGGCACTGAAGCTTTCTTT. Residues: CASSVREGTEAFF.

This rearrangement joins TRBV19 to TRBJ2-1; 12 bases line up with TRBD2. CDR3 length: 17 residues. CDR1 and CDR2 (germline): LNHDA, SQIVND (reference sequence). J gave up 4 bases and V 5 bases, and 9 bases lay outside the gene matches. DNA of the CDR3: TGTGCCAGTAGTCCCTCTAGCGGGAGGGCCTTATACAATGAGCAGTTCTTC. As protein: CASSPSSGRALYNEQFF.

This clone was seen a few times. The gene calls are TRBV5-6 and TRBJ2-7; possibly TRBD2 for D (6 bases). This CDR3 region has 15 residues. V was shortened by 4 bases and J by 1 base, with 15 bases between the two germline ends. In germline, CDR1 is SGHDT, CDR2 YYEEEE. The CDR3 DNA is TGTGCCAGCAGCGGAGGGACGGATATATCCTACGAGCAGTACTTC. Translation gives CASSGGTDISYEQYF.

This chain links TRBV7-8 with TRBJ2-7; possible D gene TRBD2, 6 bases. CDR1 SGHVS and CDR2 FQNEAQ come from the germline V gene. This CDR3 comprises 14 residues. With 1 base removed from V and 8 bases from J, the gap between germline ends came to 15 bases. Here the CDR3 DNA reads TGTGCCAGCAGCTTAGAGGGACTTGGTCTCAAGCAGTACTTC. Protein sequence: CASSLEGLGLKQYF.